These 19 T cell receptor beta chains were all obtained from the same sample, sequenced in a study of OX40 agonist ivuxolimab in advanced cancers. Method: immunoSEQ multiplex PCR; TCRdb's copy keeps in-frame clones and lacks some. The table includes tens of thousands of clones, roughly four fifths detected once. Here the sequenced sample was CD4+ or CD8+ T cells sorted from blood, taken in a trial of the OX40 agonist ivuxolimab. The source is an adult with an advanced solid tumor such as melanoma, head and neck, liver or kidney cancer.

The chain recombines TRBV2 with TRBJ2-3, with unresolved D. The CDR3 totals 12 residues. CDR1 is SNHLY and CDR2 is FYNNEI in the germline V gene. V lost 4 bases and J 0 bases, leaving 2 bases between the germline ends. Here the CDR3 DNA reads TGTGCCAGCAGTGCGAGCACAGATACGCAGTATTTT. It yields the protein CASSASTDTQYF.

This chain uses TRBV18 with TRBJ1-1; TRBD1 matches 7 bases. Unmatched junction bases numbered 4, after V lost 5 bases and J lost 1 base. The CDR3 extends over 14 amino acids. CDR1 and CDR2 (germline): KGHSH, LQKENI. The CDR3 DNA reads as TGTGCCAGCTCAATGGGACAGCCGAACACTGAAGCTTTCTTT. Translating gives CASSMGQPNTEAFF.

The V gene is TRBV5-1, the J gene TRBJ2-2, with D hard to call. This CDR3 is 15 amino acids long. V dropped 2 bases and J dropped 5 bases, with 13 bases sitting between them. CDR1 and CDR2 from the germline V gene are SGHRS and YFSETQ. The CDR3 is CASSLQGLGTGELFF. In DNA form, the CDR3 reads TGCGCCAGCAGCTTACAAGGGTTAGGAACCGGGGAGCTGTTTTTT.

V is TRBV4-3 and J is TRBJ2-1; 12 bases map to TRBD2. Looked up from germline, CDR1 is LGHNA and CDR2 is YSLEER. Trimming took 0 bases from V and 8 from J; bases not matched to a gene: 2. CDR3 length: 15 amino acids. CDR3 in amino acids: CASSQETSGRYEQFF. For the CDR3, the DNA is TGCGCCAGCAGCCAAGAGACTAGCGGGAGATATGAGCAGTTCTTC.

V gene TRBV9 combines with J gene TRBJ2-7; 9 positions match TRBD1. V was pared by 4 bases and J by 5 bases, with 10 bases of the junction left unmatched. The germline CDR1 and CDR2 sequences are SGDLS and YYNGEE. CDR3 length: 15 residues. CDR3 amino acids: CASSPGEGQGHEQYF. CDR3 nucleotides: TGTGCCAGCAGCCCAGGAGAGGGACAGGGCCACGAGCAGTACTTC. The full variable domain, completed using reference TRBV9 and TRBJ2-7, is DSGVTQTPKHLITATGQRVTLRCSPRSGDLSVYWYQQSLDQGLQFLIQYYNGEERAKGNILERFSAQQFPDLHSELNLSSLELGDSALYFCASSPGEGQGHEQYFGPGTRLTVT.

The table lists this clone with a count of one. This chain uses TRBV5-8 with TRBJ1-5; the D is unclear. Germline V gene data show CDR1 as SGHTS and CDR2 as YDEGEE. Trimming removed 1 base from V and 4 bases from J, with 3 bases in between. The CDR3 spans 12 residues. The DNA for the CDR3 is TGTGCCAGCAGCTTGTGGAATCAGCCCCAGCATTTT. It codes for CASSLWNQPQHF.

This sequence joins TRBV19 and TRBJ2-5; D perhaps matches TRBD1 (6 bases). Germline V gene lookup returns CDR1 LNHDA and CDR2 SQIVND (reference sequence). This CDR3 spans 13 amino acids. Trimming took 5 bases from V and 11 from J, leaving 18 bases between them. In DNA, the CDR3 is TGTGCCAGTAGTGCTTCGGAACAGGGTAGGCAGTACTTC. This sequence encodes CASSASEQGRQYF.

This clone was counted only a few times. This chain links TRBV5-1 with TRBJ2-1; D is unresolved. Germline-derived CDR1 and CDR2 are SGHRS and YFSETQ. V was shortened by 7 bases and J by 5 bases, with 31 bases between the two germline ends. The length of the CDR3 is 19 residues. The CDR3 loop is CASGERRLGGRQQDNEQFF. The DNA for the CDR3 is TGCGCCAGCGGCGAACGGCGCCTGGGCGGCAGACAACAAGACAATGAGCAGTTCTTC.

V is TRBV21-1 and J is TRBJ2-1. TRBV21-1 is marked as a pseudogene. This CDR3 has 14 amino acids. CDR3 sequence: CASSKENPYNEQFF. As DNA, the CDR3 is TGTGCCAGCAGCAAAGAAAACCCCTACAATGAGCAGTTCTTC.

For the CDR3, the DNA is TGTGCCAGCACTAGGGCGGGAGAGACCCAGTACTTC. It encodes CASTRAGETQYF. The chain couples TRBV9 to TRBJ2-5; the D gene is possibly TRBD2 (5 bases). The CDR3 runs to 12 residues. Trimming left V 6 bases short and J 4 bases short, with 10 bases between. Germline-derived CDR1 and CDR2 are SGDLS and YYNGEE. Together with reference TRBV9 and TRBJ2-5, the CDR3 gives the full variable domain: DSGVTQTPKHLITATGQRVTLRCSPRSGDLSVYWYQQSLDQGLQFLIQYYNGEERAKGNILERFSAQQFPDLHSELNLSSLELGDSALYFCASTRAGETQYFGPGTRLLVL.

This clone was seen just once. The J gene is TRBJ2-7, the V gene TRBV18; 8 bases align to TRBD2. Germline CDR1 reads KGHSH; CDR2 reads LQKENI. The ends lost 10 bases at V and 2 bases at J; junction bases unmatched: 16. The CDR3 covers 16 residues. CDR3 sequence: CATSKRPLAETYEQYF. Here the CDR3 DNA reads TGTGCCACGTCGAAACGGCCACTAGCGGAAACCTACGAGCAGTACTTC.

The V gene is TRBV7-2, the J gene TRBJ2-1; TRBD2 matches 11 bases. The ends lost 5 bases at V and 4 bases at J; junction bases unmatched: 4. Germline V CDR1 and CDR2: SGHTA, FQGNSA. The CDR3 runs 15 residues. CDR3 DNA: TGTGCCAGCAGCCCAACTAGCGGGGGATACAATGAGCAGTTCTTC. The encoded protein is CASSPTSGGYNEQFF.

This clone was recorded once. The rearrangement uses TRBV7-3 and TRBJ2-1, with TRBD2 matching 7 bases. The V gene end was trimmed by 4 bases and the J gene end by 4 bases; junction bases not matched to a gene: 4. This CDR3 contains 14 residues. The germline V gene has CDR1 SGHTA and CDR2 FQGTGA. CDR3 bases: TGTGCCAGCAGCTCTAGCGGTCGGTACAATGAGCAGTTCTTC. It is translated as CASSSSGRYNEQFF.

The rearrangement uses TRBV5-6 and TRBJ1-6, with D tentatively TRBD1 (5 bases). V was cut by 0 bases and J by 6 bases, with 19 bases left in between. This CDR3 is built from 18 residues. CDR1 and CDR2 from the germline V gene are SGHDT and YYEEEE. The CDR3 here is CASSLAIPGPQTNSPLHF. The CDR3 nucleotides read TGTGCCAGCAGCTTGGCGATACCGGGGCCACAAACTAATTCACCCCTCCACTTT.

In regard to this clone: Distinct nucleotide sequences in the sample also encode this CDR3. The chain combines TRBV6-5 with TRBJ2-7; the D is unclear. This CDR3 has 12 amino acids. Per germline, CDR1 MNHEY and CDR2 SVGAGI. V was shortened by 6 bases and J by 0 bases, with 6 bases between the two germline ends. CDR3 nucleotide sequence: TGTGCCAGCAGCGTTAGCTCCTACGAGCAGTACTTC. Amino acid sequence: CASSVSSYEQYF.

This chain connects TRBV2 to TRBJ2-5; TRBD1 aligns across 7 bases. Germline V lookup: CDR1 SNHLY, CDR2 FYNNEI. Trimming at V came to 0 bases and at J to 7 bases, leaving 8 bases not matched to a gene. The CDR3 runs 15 residues. Here the CDR3 reads CASSEAAGGLGTQYF. In DNA form, the CDR3 reads TGTGCCAGCAGTGAAGCGGCAGGGGGTCTGGGGACCCAGTACTTC.

The CDR3 region has the DNA TGTGCCAGCAGTTGGGGCGGGACTAGCGGGAGCTCGTACTTC. Protein sequence: CASSWGGTSGSSYF. The chain links TRBV28 to TRBJ2-7; 14 bases line up with TRBD2. The germline V gene has CDR1 MDHEN and CDR2 SYDVKM. The length of the CDR3 is 14 residues. Trimming removed 4 bases from V and 12 bases from J; junction bases left unmatched: 8.

By sample fraction, this clone is medium-sized. At one boundary the junction diverges from the germline segment, which might be a read error. V is TRBV7-7 and J is TRBJ2-1, with TRBD2 matching over 11 bases. This CDR3 region has 14 residues. The germline V gene has CDR1 SSHAT and CDR2 FNYEAQ (reference sequence). The CDR3 here is CASSASGRLEEQFF. Here the CDR3 DNA reads TGTGCTAGCAGCGCTAGCGGGAGGTTGGAAGAGCAGTTCTTC.

The V call is TRBV29-1, the J call TRBJ2-1; 10 nucleotides match TRBD2. This CDR3 comprises 16 residues. V shed 3 bases and J 1 base; nucleotides not matched to a gene: 6. Per germline, CDR1 SQVTM and CDR2 ANQGSEA. The CDR3 loop is CSVDGTLAGSYNEQFF. The CDR3 coding sequence is TGCAGCGTTGACGGCACACTAGCGGGATCCTACAATGAGCAGTTCTTC.